The following is a T cell receptor (beta chain) sequence with its context. Measured with immunoSEQ multiplex PCR; TCRdb has only the in-frame clones, and not every one. The data hold around 110,000 clones, with approximately 90% observed a single time. This specimen belongs to a study of control samples from healthy donors and cancer patients. Germline CDR1 is MNHEY and CDR2 is SVGAGI. V shed 8 bases and J 8 bases; nucleotides not matched to a gene: 8. The CDR3 length is 13 residues. The sample comprised blood. This clonotype originated in a woman aged 70 to 79 in good health. The chain couples TRBV6-5 to TRBJ1-4, with 7 bases matching TRBD1. CDR3 region: CASADRALEKLFF. For the CDR3, the DNA is TGTGCCAGCGCCGACAGGGCTTTGGAAAAACTGTTTTTT.